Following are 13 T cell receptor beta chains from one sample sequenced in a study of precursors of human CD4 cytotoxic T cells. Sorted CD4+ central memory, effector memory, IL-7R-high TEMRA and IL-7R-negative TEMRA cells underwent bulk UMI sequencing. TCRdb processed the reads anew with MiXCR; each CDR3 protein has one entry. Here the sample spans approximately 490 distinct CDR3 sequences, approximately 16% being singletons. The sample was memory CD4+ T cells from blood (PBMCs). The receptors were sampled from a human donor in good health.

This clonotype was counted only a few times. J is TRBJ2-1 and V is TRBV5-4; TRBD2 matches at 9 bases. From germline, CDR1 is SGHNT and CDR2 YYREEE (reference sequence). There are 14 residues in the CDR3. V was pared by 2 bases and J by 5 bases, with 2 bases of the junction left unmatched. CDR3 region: CASSFLAGHNEQFF. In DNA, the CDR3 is TGTGCCAGCAGCTTTCTAGCGGGGCACAATGAGCAGTTCTTC.

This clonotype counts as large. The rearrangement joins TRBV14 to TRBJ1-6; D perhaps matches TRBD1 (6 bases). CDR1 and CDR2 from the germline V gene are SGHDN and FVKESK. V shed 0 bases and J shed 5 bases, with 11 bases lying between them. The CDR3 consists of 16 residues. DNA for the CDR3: TGTGCCAGCAGCCAAGATGCTACAGGGAATAATTCACCCCTCCACTTT. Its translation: CASSQDATGNNSPLHF. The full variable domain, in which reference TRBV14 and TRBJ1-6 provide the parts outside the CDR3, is EAGVTQFPSHSVIEKGQTVTLRCDPISGHDNLYWYRRVMGKEIKFLLHFVKESKQDESGMPNNRFLAERTGGTYSTLKVQPAELEDSGVYFCASSQDATGNNSPLHFGNGTRLTVT.

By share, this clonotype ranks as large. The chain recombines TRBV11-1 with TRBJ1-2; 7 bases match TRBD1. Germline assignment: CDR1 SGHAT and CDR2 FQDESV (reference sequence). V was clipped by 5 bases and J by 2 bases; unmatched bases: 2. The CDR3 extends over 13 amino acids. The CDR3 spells CASSAGQNYGYTF. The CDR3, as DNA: TGTGCCAGCAGCGCGGGACAGAACTATGGCTACACCTTC.

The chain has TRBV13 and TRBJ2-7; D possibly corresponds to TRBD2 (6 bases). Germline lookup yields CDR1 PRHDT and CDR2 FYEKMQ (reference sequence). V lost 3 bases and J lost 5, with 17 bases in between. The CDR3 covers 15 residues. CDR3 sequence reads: CASSFRFGSEDEQYF. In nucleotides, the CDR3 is TGTGCCAGCAGCTTTCGATTCGGGAGCGAGGACGAGCAGTACTTC.

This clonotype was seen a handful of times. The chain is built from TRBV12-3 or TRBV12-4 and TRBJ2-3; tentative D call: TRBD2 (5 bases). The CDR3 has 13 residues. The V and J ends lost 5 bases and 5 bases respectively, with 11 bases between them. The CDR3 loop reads CASSPRGGDTQYF. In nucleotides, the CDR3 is TGTGCCAGCAGTCCCCGCGGAGGAGATACGCAGTATTTT.

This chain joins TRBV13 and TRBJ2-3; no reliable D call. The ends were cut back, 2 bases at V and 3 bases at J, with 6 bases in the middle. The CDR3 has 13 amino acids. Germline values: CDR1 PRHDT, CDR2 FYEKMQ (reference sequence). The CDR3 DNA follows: TGTGCCAGCAGCTTACGGACGACAGATACGCAGTATTTT. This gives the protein CASSLRTTDTQYF.

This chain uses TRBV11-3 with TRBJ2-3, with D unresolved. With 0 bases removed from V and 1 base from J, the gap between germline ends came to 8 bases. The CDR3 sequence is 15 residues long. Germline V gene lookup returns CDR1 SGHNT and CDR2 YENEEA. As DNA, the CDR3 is TGTGCCAGCAGCTTAGATGGGTTTCGCACAGATACGCAGTATTTT. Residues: CASSLDGFRTDTQYF.

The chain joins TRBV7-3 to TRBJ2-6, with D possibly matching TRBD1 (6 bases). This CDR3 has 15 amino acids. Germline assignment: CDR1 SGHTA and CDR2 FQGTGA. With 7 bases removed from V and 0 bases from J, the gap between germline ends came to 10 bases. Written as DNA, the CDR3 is TGTGCCAGCACCGACAGGAGCTCTGGGGCCAACGTCCTGACTTTC. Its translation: CASTDRSSGANVLTF.

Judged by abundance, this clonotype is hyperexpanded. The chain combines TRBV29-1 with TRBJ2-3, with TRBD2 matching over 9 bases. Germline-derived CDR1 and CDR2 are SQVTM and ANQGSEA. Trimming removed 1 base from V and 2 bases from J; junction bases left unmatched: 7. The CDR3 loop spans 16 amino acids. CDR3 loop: CSVEGWLAGLTDTQYF. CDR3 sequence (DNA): TGCAGCGTTGAAGGATGGCTAGCGGGACTCACAGATACGCAGTATTTT.

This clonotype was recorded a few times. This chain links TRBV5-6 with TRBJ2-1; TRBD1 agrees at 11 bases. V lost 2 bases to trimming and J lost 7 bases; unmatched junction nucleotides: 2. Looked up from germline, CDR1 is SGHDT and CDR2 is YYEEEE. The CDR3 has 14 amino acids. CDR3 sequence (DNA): TGTGCCAGCAGCTTTGGGACAGGGGGGAATGAGCAGTTCTTC. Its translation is CASSFGTGGNEQFF.

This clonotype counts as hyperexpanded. CDR3 residues: CASSLQGIGGYTF. Written as DNA, the CDR3 is TGCGCCAGCAGCTTACAGGGCATCGGCGGCTACACCTTC. The J gene is TRBJ1-2, the V gene TRBV5-1; D possibly corresponds to TRBD1 (6 bases). This CDR3 is 13 amino acids long. V lost 2 bases, J lost 8 bases, and 13 bases lay in between. Germline lookup yields CDR1 SGHRS and CDR2 YFSETQ. Drawing the rest from reference TRBV5-1 and TRBJ1-2, the complete variable domain is KAGVTQTPRYLIKTRGQQVTLSCSPISGHRSVSWYQQTPGQGLQFLFEYFSETQRNKGNFPGRFSGRQFSNSRSEMNVSTLELGDSALYLCASSLQGIGGYTFGSGTRLTVV.

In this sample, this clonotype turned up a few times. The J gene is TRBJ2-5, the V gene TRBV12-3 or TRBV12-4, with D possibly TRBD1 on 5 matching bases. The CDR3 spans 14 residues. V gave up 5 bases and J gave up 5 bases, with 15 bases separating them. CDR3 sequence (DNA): TGTGCCAGCAGTCCACGTACCGCAGGGGAGACCCAGTACTTC. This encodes CASSPRTAGETQYF.

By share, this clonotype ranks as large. The CDR3 reads CASSWTGVMNTEAFF. In DNA, the CDR3 is TGTGCCAGCAGTTGGACAGGGGTTATGAACACTGAAGCTTTCTTT. The V gene is TRBV27, the J gene TRBJ1-1, with 9 bases identical to TRBD1. V trimming: 4 bases; J trimming: 0 bases; junction bases outside the gene matches: 3. This CDR3 is built from 15 residues. Germline assignment: CDR1 MNHEY and CDR2 SMNVEV (reference sequence).